This is a list of T cell receptor beta chains from one sample in a study of CD8 T cells in Susac syndrome. TCRdb reprocessed the immunoSEQ multiplex PCR reads with MiXCR, giving one entry per CDR3 protein. Of 350,000 to 550,000 distinct CDR3 sequences in the sample, approximately 89% were seen once. Material for sequencing was CD8+ T cells from PBMCs. All receptors come from a human donor with multiple sclerosis. Each CDR3 is given with its conserved first and last residue. The order of the fields is J gene, V gene, D gene, clone size, CDR3 DNA, CDR3 protein. A D gene is named only where the DNA matches it firmly. Clone size appears in some rows only: once, few, many, or a class for an expanded clone.

J gene: TRBJ2-7; V gene: TRBV19; D gene: TRBD1; clone size: -; CDR3 DNA: TGTGCCAGTAGTGTCCGGGACAGGGGGACCTACGAGCAGTACTTC; CDR3 protein: CASSVRDRGTYEQYF
J gene: TRBJ2-7; V gene: TRBV27; D gene: -; clone size: -; CDR3 DNA: TGTGCCAGCAGTGTGGGGGGCGTTTCCTACGAGCAGTACTTC; CDR3 protein: CASSVGGVSYEQYF
J gene: TRBJ2-4; V gene: TRBV29-1; D gene: TRBD1; clone size: -; CDR3 DNA: TGCAGCGCGCGGACAGGTTTGGACATTCAGTACTTC; CDR3 protein: CSARTGLDIQYF
J gene: TRBJ2-2; V gene: TRBV4-1; D gene: -; clone size: -; CDR3 DNA: TGCGCCAGCAGCCTACCTTGGTCGGTCGGGGAGCTGTTTTTT; CDR3 protein: CASSLPWSVGELFF
J gene: TRBJ2-1; V gene: TRBV6-1; D gene: -; clone size: -; CDR3 DNA: TGTGCCAGCAGTGAAGCGCTTCCAGGGGAACCCTACAATGAGCAGTTCTTC; CDR3 protein: CASSEALPGEPYNEQFF
J gene: TRBJ1-1; V gene: TRBV6-6; D gene: -; clone size: few; CDR3 DNA: TGTGCCAGCAGCCCCGGGGCCCCAGCTTTCTTT; CDR3 protein: CASSPGAPAFF
J gene: TRBJ2-1; V gene: TRBV5-1; D gene: TRBD2; clone size: few; CDR3 DNA: TGCGCCAGTAGCTTGTTCCTCCCTAGCGGGATTAGGGATGAGCAGTTCTTC; CDR3 protein: CASSLFLPSGIRDEQFF
J gene: TRBJ1-2; V gene: TRBV2; D gene: -; clone size: -; CDR3 DNA: TGTGCCAGCAGGGAACCCTGTGATGGCTACACCTTC; CDR3 protein: CASREPCDGYTF
J gene: TRBJ2-3; V gene: TRBV28; D gene: TRBD2; clone size: -; CDR3 DNA: TGTGCCAGCAGTCCGCAGGCGGGAGGTGTTACAGATACGCAGTATTTT; CDR3 protein: CASSPQAGGVTDTQYF
J gene: TRBJ2-2; V gene: TRBV7-7; D gene: TRBD2; clone size: few; CDR3 DNA: TGTGCTAGCAGCTCCGGACTAGCGGGCACCGGGGAGCTGTTTTTT; CDR3 protein: CASSSGLAGTGELFF
J gene: TRBJ2-7; V gene: TRBV3-1; D gene: TRBD2; clone size: -; CDR3 DNA: TGTGCCAGCAGCCAAGGAGCGGGGGCCGCCTACGAGCAGTACTTC; CDR3 protein: CASSQGAGAAYEQYF
J gene: TRBJ1-4; V gene: TRBV7-9; D gene: -; clone size: -; CDR3 DNA: TGTGCCAGCAGCTCAACGGGGTGGGATAATGAAAAACTGTTTTTT; CDR3 protein: CASSSTGWDNEKLFF
J gene: TRBJ1-2; V gene: TRBV20-1; D gene: -; clone size: -; CDR3 DNA: TGCAGTGCTAGAGAGTACCGGGACTACGTCTATGGCTACACCTTC; CDR3 protein: CSAREYRDYVYGYTF
J gene: TRBJ2-3; V gene: TRBV7-9; D gene: -; clone size: -; CDR3 DNA: TGTGCCAGCAGCTCCTCCGGGGGCACAGATACGCAGTATTTT; CDR3 protein: CASSSSGGTDTQYF
J gene: TRBJ2-1; V gene: TRBV2; D gene: -; clone size: -; CDR3 DNA: TGTGCCAGCAGTGAACAGCACAATGAGCAGTTCTTC; CDR3 protein: CASSEQHNEQFF
J gene: TRBJ2-7; V gene: TRBV6-5; D gene: TRBD2; clone size: once; CDR3 DNA: TGTGCCAGCAGTCTAATCGGGACTAGCGGGGCCTACGAGCAGTACTTC; CDR3 protein: CASSLIGTSGAYEQYF
J gene: TRBJ2-7; V gene: TRBV23-1; D gene: -; clone size: -; CDR3 DNA: TGCGCCAGCAGTCAATCGAGGACCTGTTACGAGCAGTACTTC; CDR3 protein: CASSQSRTCYEQYF
J gene: TRBJ2-7; V gene: TRBV6-5; D gene: -; clone size: few; CDR3 DNA: TGTGCCAGCAGTTACCCCGAGGGTAGCTCCTACGAGCAGTACTTC; CDR3 protein: CASSYPEGSSYEQYF
J gene: TRBJ1-2; V gene: TRBV7-9; D gene: -; clone size: -; CDR3 DNA: TGTGCCAGCAGCCCTACCCAGGGGCAGGCCGGGTATGGCTACACCTTC; CDR3 protein: CASSPTQGQAGYGYTF
J gene: TRBJ2-3; V gene: TRBV19; D gene: -; clone size: -; CDR3 DNA: TGTGCCACCGAGGCCGATACGCAGTATTTT; CDR3 protein: CATEADTQYF
J gene: TRBJ2-7; V gene: TRBV5-1; D gene: -; clone size: -; CDR3 DNA: TGCGCCAGCAGCTATGTAGGCGAGCAGTACTTC; CDR3 protein: CASSYVGEQYF
J gene: TRBJ2-7; V gene: TRBV12-3/TRBV12-4; D gene: -; clone size: once; CDR3 DNA: TGTGCCAGCAGTTCGACAGACCGCTCCTACGAGCAGTACTTC; CDR3 protein: CASSSTDRSYEQYF
J gene: TRBJ2-7; V gene: TRBV5-4; D gene: -; clone size: -; CDR3 DNA: TGTGCCAGCAGCTTGGGACCCGGGGCCGAGCAGTACTTC; CDR3 protein: CASSLGPGAEQYF
J gene: TRBJ2-3; V gene: TRBV6-4; D gene: -; clone size: few; CDR3 DNA: TGTGCCAGCAGTGAGGCTAGCACAGATACGCAGTATTTT; CDR3 protein: CASSEASTDTQYF
J gene: TRBJ2-5; V gene: TRBV6-5; D gene: -; clone size: -; CDR3 DNA: TGTGCCAGCAGCGAGTCGGGGTTTGGGACCCAGTACTTC; CDR3 protein: CASSESGFGTQYF
J gene: TRBJ2-3; V gene: TRBV20-1; D gene: TRBD2; clone size: -; CDR3 DNA: TGCAGTGCGTTGACTAGCGGGGTGTCAGATACGCAGTATTTT; CDR3 protein: CSALTSGVSDTQYF
J gene: TRBJ1-1; V gene: TRBV7-9; D gene: TRBD1; clone size: -; CDR3 DNA: TGTGCCAGCAGAGATCCGGGACAGGGAAACACTGAAGCTTTCTTT; CDR3 protein: CASRDPGQGNTEAFF
J gene: TRBJ1-4; V gene: TRBV6-1; D gene: TRBD1; clone size: few; CDR3 DNA: TGTGCCAGCAGTGGTTTGACAGGGGAGAGTGAAAAACTGTTTTTT; CDR3 protein: CASSGLTGESEKLFF
J gene: TRBJ1-2; V gene: TRBV6-6; D gene: TRBD1; clone size: -; CDR3 DNA: TGTGCCAGCACCCACGGGAGCGGGGACAGGGGACATGGCTACACCTTC; CDR3 protein: CASTHGSGDRGHGYTF
J gene: TRBJ2-7; V gene: TRBV6-5; D gene: -; clone size: -; CDR3 DNA: TGTGCCAGCAGTTACTCGCCGGCAAACGAGCAGTACTTC; CDR3 protein: CASSYSPANEQYF
J gene: TRBJ2-7; V gene: TRBV5-8; D gene: -; clone size: -; CDR3 DNA: TGTGCCAGCAGCCTAAGAATGTCCGAGCAGTACTTC; CDR3 protein: CASSLRMSEQYF
J gene: TRBJ2-5; V gene: TRBV6-2/TRBV6-3; D gene: TRBD1; clone size: -; CDR3 DNA: TGTGCCAGCAGTTCCGAAATCCTGACAGGGGGGGAGACCCAGTACTTC; CDR3 protein: CASSSEILTGGETQYF
J gene: TRBJ1-1; V gene: TRBV6-1; D gene: -; clone size: -; CDR3 DNA: TGTGCCAGCAGTGAAGAGCCCGTTTGGGTCAGCCTGAACACTGAAGCTGTCTTT; CDR3 protein: CASSEEPVWVSLNTEAVF
J gene: TRBJ2-7; V gene: TRBV14; D gene: -; clone size: -; CDR3 DNA: TGTGCCAGCAGCCCACGTCGGGGGCTCTACGAGCAGTACTTC; CDR3 protein: CASSPRRGLYEQYF
J gene: TRBJ1-1; V gene: TRBV19; D gene: -; clone size: -; CDR3 DNA: TGTGCCAGTAGTATTGCGCCCATGAACACTGAAGCTTTCTTT; CDR3 protein: CASSIAPMNTEAFF
J gene: TRBJ2-7; V gene: TRBV27; D gene: TRBD1; clone size: -; CDR3 DNA: TGTGCCAGCAGTCCACCCGGGGACAGGGGGCTCTACGAGCAGTACTTC; CDR3 protein: CASSPPGDRGLYEQYF
J gene: TRBJ2-1; V gene: TRBV10-1; D gene: TRBD1; clone size: -; CDR3 DNA: TGCGCCAGCAGTGGACAGGGGGGGTACCAGCAGTTCTTC; CDR3 protein: CASSGQGGYQQFF
J gene: TRBJ2-7; V gene: TRBV29-1; D gene: TRBD1; clone size: -; CDR3 DNA: TGCAGCGTTGCTGTGGCAGGGGGTTCCGAGCAGTACTTC; CDR3 protein: CSVAVAGGSEQYF
J gene: TRBJ2-7; V gene: TRBV14; D gene: TRBD1; clone size: -; CDR3 DNA: TGTGCCAGCAGCCACCCAAGGGGGACAGACTACGAGCAGTACTTC; CDR3 protein: CASSHPRGTDYEQYF
J gene: TRBJ2-1; V gene: TRBV20-1; D gene: -; clone size: -; CDR3 DNA: TGCAGTGCTAGAGATCTCGGGAGCTCCTACAATGAGCAGTTCTTC; CDR3 protein: CSARDLGSSYNEQFF
J gene: TRBJ2-3; V gene: TRBV11-2; D gene: TRBD2; clone size: -; CDR3 DNA: TGTGCCAGCAGCTTAGCCCTAGCGGGGGGAAAAGGCACAGATACGCAGTATTTT; CDR3 protein: CASSLALAGGKGTDTQYF
J gene: TRBJ2-5; V gene: TRBV30; D gene: TRBD2; clone size: -; CDR3 DNA: TGTGCCTGGGGCAGCGGGAACGAGGAGACCCAGTACTTC; CDR3 protein: CAWGSGNEETQYF
J gene: TRBJ2-2; V gene: TRBV19; D gene: -; clone size: -; CDR3 DNA: TGTGCCAGTAGTATAATGAGCACCGGGGAGCTGTTTTTT; CDR3 protein: CASSIMSTGELFF
J gene: TRBJ2-1; V gene: TRBV5-6; D gene: -; clone size: -; CDR3 DNA: TGTGCCAGCAGCCCCGGGACCGTAGTCTACAATGAGCAGTTCTTC; CDR3 protein: CASSPGTVVYNEQFF
J gene: TRBJ1-1; V gene: TRBV7-6; D gene: -; clone size: -; CDR3 DNA: TGTGCCAGCAGCTTAGGGGAGGGGTTGGGGAACACTGAAGCTTTCTTT; CDR3 protein: CASSLGEGLGNTEAFF
J gene: TRBJ2-7; V gene: TRBV27; D gene: -; clone size: -; CDR3 DNA: TGTGCCAGCAGTTTATCAGGGTTCCGCTACGAGCAGTACTTC; CDR3 protein: CASSLSGFRYEQYF
J gene: TRBJ2-3; V gene: TRBV7-9; D gene: TRBD1; clone size: -; CDR3 DNA: TGTGCCAGCAGCGAGGGACAGTCCCTCACAGATACGCAGTATTTT; CDR3 protein: CASSEGQSLTDTQYF
J gene: TRBJ2-1; V gene: TRBV13; D gene: -; clone size: -; CDR3 DNA: TGTGCCAGCAGCTTAGAAATGGACAATGAGCAGTTCTTC; CDR3 protein: CASSLEMDNEQFF
J gene: TRBJ2-7; V gene: TRBV4-1; D gene: TRBD2; clone size: -; CDR3 DNA: TGCGCCAGCAGCCAGTATAGTAGCGGGGCTAACTACGAGCAGTACTTC; CDR3 protein: CASSQYSSGANYEQYF
J gene: TRBJ1-1; V gene: TRBV20-1; D gene: -; clone size: -; CDR3 DNA: TGCAGTGCTAGAGAACCGGGGTTGGAAACTGAAGCTTTCTTT; CDR3 protein: CSAREPGLETEAFF
J gene: TRBJ2-2; V gene: TRBV7-6; D gene: -; clone size: -; CDR3 DNA: TGTGCCAGCAGCCCTCAGTGGGGCGCGAACACCGGGGAGCTGTTTTTT; CDR3 protein: CASSPQWGANTGELFF
J gene: TRBJ1-4; V gene: TRBV5-1; D gene: TRBD1; clone size: few; CDR3 DNA: TGCGCCAGCAGCTTGGGAAAGGGGGCAGGTGAAGAAAAACTGTTTTTT; CDR3 protein: CASSLGKGAGEEKLFF
J gene: TRBJ2-2; V gene: TRBV7-2; D gene: TRBD1; clone size: -; CDR3 DNA: TGTGCCAGCAGACCTCGACAGGGACAGAACACCGGGGAGCTGTTTTTT; CDR3 protein: CASRPRQGQNTGELFF
J gene: TRBJ1-4; V gene: TRBV6-1; D gene: TRBD1; clone size: -; CDR3 DNA: TGTGCCAGCAGCGGCCCCGGGACAGGGGCGACTAATGAAAAACTGTTTTTT; CDR3 protein: CASSGPGTGATNEKLFF
J gene: TRBJ1-5; V gene: TRBV4-1; D gene: -; clone size: -; CDR3 DNA: TGCGCCAGCAGCCAAGTTTGGGCGGAGAATCAGCCCCAGCATTTT; CDR3 protein: CASSQVWAENQPQHF
J gene: TRBJ2-5; V gene: TRBV30; D gene: TRBD2; clone size: -; CDR3 DNA: TGTGCCTGGAGTGCCCGACTAGCGGGATGGGAGACCCAGTACTTC; CDR3 protein: CAWSARLAGWETQYF
J gene: TRBJ2-7; V gene: TRBV5-6; D gene: TRBD1; clone size: few; CDR3 DNA: TGTGCCAGCAGCTTGGTCGGGACAGGGCTCTACGAGCAGTACTTC; CDR3 protein: CASSLVGTGLYEQYF
J gene: TRBJ2-3; V gene: TRBV5-1; D gene: TRBD2; clone size: -; CDR3 DNA: TGCGCCAGCAGCTTATATCTTCGTACTAGCGGGGGGACCCCAGATACGCAGTATTTT; CDR3 protein: CASSLYLRTSGGTPDTQYF
J gene: TRBJ1-1; V gene: TRBV14; D gene: -; clone size: -; CDR3 DNA: TGTGCCAGCAGCCAAGAAGTCGGACCGGATGAAGCTTTCTTT; CDR3 protein: CASSQEVGPDEAFF